This T cell receptor beta chain appears in the sequencing data of a study of OX40 agonist ivuxolimab in advanced cancers. Study-level information: With ivuxolimab, an agonistic anti-OX40 (CD134) antibody, patients were treated.

Trimming shortened V by 3 bases and J by 3 bases, and 15 bases separated the two germline ends. The V gene's germline CDR1 is MDHEN and CDR2 SYDVKM. This CDR3 is built from 15 residues. TCRdb keeps only in-frame clones here, not all; method: immunoSEQ multiplex PCR. The sample lists around 29,000 clones, approximately 90% occurring once. Study results and limitations: Expanded peripheral T-cell antigen specificity went undetermined. Clones of CD4+ and CD8+ blood T cells grew by week 6 at doses of 0.1 to 3.0 mg/kg.

With respect to this clone: The antigen remains undetermined.

The timepoints at which blood was sampled were baseline, cycle 4 day 1, and cycle 7 day 1. The receptor comes from an adult with an advanced solid tumor such as melanoma, head and neck, liver or kidney cancer. This chain joins TRBV28 and TRBJ2-7; no firm D call. Source: CD4+ or CD8+ T cells sorted from blood, taken in a trial of the OX40 agonist ivuxolimab. This chain's CDR3 is CASSFAAENYYEQYF. CDR3 bases: TGTGCCAGCAGTTTCGCGGCAGAGAATTACTACGAGCAGTACTTC.